The subject of this entry is one T cell receptor beta chain. This sample was taken from a study of T cell responses to AZD1222 COVID-19 vaccine. The repertoire was sequenced with immunoSEQ multiplex PCR; TCRdb's copy has only in-frame clones and lacks some. The sample has more than 100,000 clones; 92% are singletons. Germline assignment: CDR1 MDHEN and CDR2 SYDVKM. The J segment lost 9 bases and the V segment lost 6 bases, leaving 8 bases of the junction unmatched. The CDR3 runs to 15 residues. The receptor was derived from an adult who received the AZD1222 COVID-19 vaccine. The sequencing here drew on peripheral blood, taken 28 days after the second AZD1222 dose. V gene TRBV28 combines with J gene TRBJ1-6, with 10 positions matching TRBD1. The CDR3 reads CASSPTGTGVSPLHF. CDR3 in DNA: TGTGCCAGCAGCCCGACCGGGACAGGGGTTTCACCCCTCCACTTT.